This is a list of T cell receptor beta chains from one sample in a study of glioma-infiltrating T cells after dendritic cell vaccination. Some clones are missing from TCRdb's copy, which holds only in-frame ones; the method was immunoSEQ multiplex PCR. Among approximately 90,000 clones listed, about 85% were seen once. Sequenced here: blood, sampled before dendritic cell vaccination. These receptors were taken from a human donor with glioblastoma. The CDR3 runs from the conserved cysteine through the conserved F or W. Fields, in order: V gene, D gene, J gene, CDR3 length, clone size, CDR3 protein, CDR3 DNA. D genes are given only for firm matches. Only part of the rows carry a size: once, few, many, or a class if the clone is expanded.

V gene: TRBV27; D gene: -; J gene: TRBJ1-2; CDR3 length: 13; clone size: -; CDR3 protein: CASSFSPSLDYTF; CDR3 DNA: TGTGCCAGCAGTTTTTCCCCTTCTCTAGACTACACCTTC
V gene: TRBV25-1; D gene: -; J gene: TRBJ1-6; CDR3 length: 16; clone size: few; CDR3 protein: CASNRQDTSYNSPLHF; CDR3 DNA: TGTGCCAGCAACAGACAGGATACTTCCTATAATTCACCCCTCCACTTT
V gene: TRBV5-8; D gene: TRBD1; J gene: TRBJ1-5; CDR3 length: 15; clone size: -; CDR3 protein: CASSWGDRGDQPQHF; CDR3 DNA: TGTGCCAGCAGCTGGGGGGACAGGGGGGATCAGCCCCAGCATTTT
V gene: TRBV25-1; D gene: -; J gene: TRBJ1-2; CDR3 length: 17; clone size: -; CDR3 protein: CASSVGGTGDSNYGHTF; CDR3 DNA: TGTGCCAGCAGTGTCGGGGGAACGGGCGACTCTAACTATGGCCACACCTTC
V gene: TRBV4-3; D gene: -; J gene: TRBJ2-7; CDR3 length: 17; clone size: -; CDR3 protein: CASSQDSGKGGWYEQYF; CDR3 DNA: TGCGCCAGCAGCCAAGATAGTGGAAAGGGGGGGTGGTACGAGCAGTACTTC
V gene: TRBV6-1; D gene: TRBD2; J gene: TRBJ2-3; CDR3 length: 17; clone size: -; CDR3 protein: CASSEDWLAGVTDTQYF; CDR3 DNA: TGTGCCAGCAGCGAAGACTGGCTAGCGGGGGTAACAGATACGCAGTATTTT
V gene: TRBV5-4; D gene: TRBD2; J gene: TRBJ2-1; CDR3 length: 15; clone size: -; CDR3 protein: CASSLVAGAYNEQFF; CDR3 DNA: TGTGCCAGCAGCTTGGTAGCGGGGGCGTACAATGAGCAGTTCTTC
V gene: TRBV27; D gene: TRBD2; J gene: TRBJ2-1; CDR3 length: 14; clone size: -; CDR3 protein: CASSFGLAQGEQFF; CDR3 DNA: TGTGCCAGCAGTTTTGGACTAGCCCAGGGTGAGCAGTTCTTC
V gene: TRBV7-2; D gene: TRBD1; J gene: TRBJ1-1; CDR3 length: 16; clone size: -; CDR3 protein: CASRQGMGTDYTEAFF; CDR3 DNA: TGTGCCAGCAGACAGGGGATGGGGACAGATTATACTGAAGCTTTCTTT
V gene: TRBV5-1; D gene: -; J gene: TRBJ2-1; CDR3 length: 15; clone size: few; CDR3 protein: CASSLDAGQHNEQFF; CDR3 DNA: TGCGCCAGCAGCTTGGATGCGGGACAGCACAATGAGCAGTTCTTC
V gene: TRBV5-1; D gene: -; J gene: TRBJ1-6; CDR3 length: 14; clone size: -; CDR3 protein: CASSLLEGDSPLHF; CDR3 DNA: TGCGCCAGCAGCTTGTTGGAGGGTGACTCACCCCTCCACTTT
V gene: TRBV7-9; D gene: TRBD2; J gene: TRBJ2-7; CDR3 length: 14; clone size: -; CDR3 protein: CASSFETSNSEQYF; CDR3 DNA: TGTGCCAGCAGCTTTGAGACTAGCAACTCCGAGCAGTACTTC
V gene: TRBV5-1; D gene: -; J gene: TRBJ2-3; CDR3 length: 13; clone size: once; CDR3 protein: CASNQERTDTQYF; CDR3 DNA: TGCGCCAGCAATCAGGAACGCACAGATACGCAGTATTTT
V gene: TRBV5-8; D gene: -; J gene: TRBJ2-7; CDR3 length: 12; clone size: -; CDR3 protein: CASSYPSYEQYF; CDR3 DNA: TGTGCCAGCAGCTACCCTAGCTACGAGCAGTACTTC
V gene: TRBV5-1; D gene: TRBD2; J gene: TRBJ2-7; CDR3 length: 15; clone size: once; CDR3 protein: CASVPEVGGAYEQYF; CDR3 DNA: TGCGCCAGCGTACCAGAGGTGGGGGGGGCCTACGAGCAGTACTTC
V gene: TRBV5-1; D gene: -; J gene: TRBJ2-7; CDR3 length: 14; clone size: -; CDR3 protein: CASSLDPGSYEQYF; CDR3 DNA: TGCGCCAGCAGCTTGGACCCGGGGTCCTACGAGCAGTACTTC
V gene: TRBV7-2; D gene: -; J gene: TRBJ2-7; CDR3 length: 15; clone size: -; CDR3 protein: CASSSAWGGAYEQYF; CDR3 DNA: TGTGCCAGCAGCTCCGCCTGGGGCGGAGCCTACGAGCAGTACTTC
V gene: TRBV7-8; D gene: -; J gene: TRBJ2-7; CDR3 length: 14; clone size: -; CDR3 protein: CASSLRSQGYEQYF; CDR3 DNA: TGTGCCAGCAGCTTAAGGTCCCAGGGGTACGAGCAGTACTTC
V gene: TRBV5-1; D gene: -; J gene: TRBJ2-3; CDR3 length: 16; clone size: -; CDR3 protein: CASSLGVLTSTDTQYF; CDR3 DNA: TGCGCCAGCAGCTTGGGGGTGCTGACTAGCACAGATACGCAGTATTTT
V gene: TRBV4-2; D gene: TRBD2; J gene: TRBJ2-1; CDR3 length: 15; clone size: -; CDR3 protein: CASSHPGLAGLEQFF; CDR3 DNA: TGTGCCAGCAGCCATCCGGGACTAGCAGGCCTTGAGCAGTTCTTC
V gene: TRBV5-4; D gene: -; J gene: TRBJ1-1; CDR3 length: 15; clone size: -; CDR3 protein: CASSLGAGGHTEAFF; CDR3 DNA: TGTGCCAGCAGCCTTGGCGCAGGCGGGCACACTGAAGCTTTCTTT
V gene: TRBV2; D gene: -; J gene: TRBJ2-1; CDR3 length: 15; clone size: -; CDR3 protein: CASSVRPGVPNEQFF; CDR3 DNA: TGTGCCAGCAGTGTAAGGCCAGGGGTCCCCAATGAGCAGTTCTTC
V gene: TRBV9; D gene: TRBD2; J gene: TRBJ2-3; CDR3 length: 15; clone size: once; CDR3 protein: CASSVLAGGTDTQYF; CDR3 DNA: TGTGCCAGCAGCGTTCTAGCGGGCGGCACAGATACGCAGTATTTT
V gene: TRBV6-5; D gene: -; J gene: TRBJ1-5; CDR3 length: 14; clone size: -; CDR3 protein: CASRVGRGNQPQHF; CDR3 DNA: TGTGCCAGCAGAGTGGGGAGAGGCAATCAGCCCCAGCATTTT
V gene: TRBV5-1; D gene: -; J gene: TRBJ1-2; CDR3 length: 15; clone size: once; CDR3 protein: CASSISFSSNYGYTF; CDR3 DNA: TGCGCCAGCAGCATATCCTTCAGTTCTAACTATGGCTACACCTTC
V gene: TRBV13; D gene: -; J gene: TRBJ2-7; CDR3 length: 14; clone size: -; CDR3 protein: CASSPSQGNYEQYF; CDR3 DNA: TGTGCCAGCAGCCCGTCACAGGGTAACTACGAGCAGTACTTC
V gene: TRBV5-4; D gene: TRBD1; J gene: TRBJ1-2; CDR3 length: 12; clone size: -; CDR3 protein: CASRGQKYGYTF; CDR3 DNA: TGTGCCAGCAGGGGACAGAAATATGGCTACACCTTC
V gene: TRBV9; D gene: -; J gene: TRBJ1-3; CDR3 length: 14; clone size: -; CDR3 protein: CASNPDSSGNTIYF; CDR3 DNA: TGTGCCAGCAACCCCGACTCGTCTGGAAACACCATATATTTT
V gene: TRBV29-1; D gene: -; J gene: TRBJ2-3; CDR3 length: 13; clone size: once; CDR3 protein: CSVEEEGTDTQYF; CDR3 DNA: TGCAGCGTTGAAGAAGAGGGAACAGATACGCAGTATTTT
V gene: TRBV6-1; D gene: -; J gene: TRBJ2-7; CDR3 length: 14; clone size: -; CDR3 protein: CASSEFATIYEQYF; CDR3 DNA: TGTGCCAGCAGTGAATTCGCCACAATATACGAGCAGTACTTC
V gene: TRBV29-1; D gene: -; J gene: TRBJ1-4; CDR3 length: 13; clone size: -; CDR3 protein: CSVERGGSEKLFF; CDR3 DNA: TGCAGCGTTGAGCGGGGAGGATCTGAAAAACTGTTTTTT
V gene: TRBV5-1; D gene: TRBD1; J gene: TRBJ2-7; CDR3 length: 13; clone size: -; CDR3 protein: CASSLETGYEQYF; CDR3 DNA: TGCGCCAGCAGCTTGGAGACAGGGTACGAGCAGTACTTC
V gene: TRBV7-6; D gene: -; J gene: TRBJ1-2; CDR3 length: 17; clone size: -; CDR3 protein: CASSSSGPGDSQDGYTF; CDR3 DNA: TGTGCCAGCAGCTCCAGTGGACCAGGGGATAGTCAAGATGGCTACACCTTC
V gene: TRBV12-2; D gene: -; J gene: TRBJ2-7; CDR3 length: 14; clone size: -; CDR3 protein: CASRPGTRGYEQYF; CDR3 DNA: TGTGCAAGTCGCCCCGGGACTAGGGGCTACGAGCAGTACTTC
V gene: TRBV30; D gene: TRBD1; J gene: TRBJ1-1; CDR3 length: 13; clone size: -; CDR3 protein: CARDRGQNTEAFF; CDR3 DNA: TGTGCCCGGGACAGGGGACAGAACACTGAAGCTTTCTTT
V gene: TRBV6-5; D gene: -; J gene: TRBJ1-2; CDR3 length: 12; clone size: -; CDR3 protein: CASRDGGYGYTF; CDR3 DNA: TGTGCCAGCAGGGACGGGGGCTATGGCTACACCTTC
V gene: TRBV28; D gene: -; J gene: TRBJ2-2; CDR3 length: 13; clone size: -; CDR3 protein: CASSLEGIGELFF; CDR3 DNA: TGTGCCAGCAGTTTAGAGGGTATCGGGGAGCTGTTTTTT
V gene: TRBV7-9; D gene: -; J gene: TRBJ1-4; CDR3 length: 14; clone size: -; CDR3 protein: CASSNTGSTEKLFF; CDR3 DNA: TGTGCCAGCAGCAATACAGGGTCAACTGAAAAACTGTTTTTT
V gene: TRBV18; D gene: -; J gene: TRBJ1-5; CDR3 length: 15; clone size: -; CDR3 protein: CASSPLGGSYQPQHF; CDR3 DNA: TGTGCCAGCTCACCACTGGGGGGATCGTATCAGCCCCAGCATTTT
V gene: TRBV18; D gene: TRBD1; J gene: TRBJ2-1; CDR3 length: 13; clone size: -; CDR3 protein: CASSPGQDHEQFF; CDR3 DNA: TGTGCCAGCTCACCAGGACAGGATCATGAGCAGTTCTTC
V gene: TRBV2; D gene: -; J gene: TRBJ1-1; CDR3 length: 14; clone size: -; CDR3 protein: CASSVRGGETEAFF; CDR3 DNA: TGTGCCAGCAGTGTTAGGGGCGGGGAGACTGAAGCTTTCTTT
V gene: TRBV6-4; D gene: TRBD1; J gene: TRBJ1-6; CDR3 length: 19; clone size: -; CDR3 protein: CASSDSRDRGGKGNSPLHF; CDR3 DNA: TGTGCCAGCAGTGACTCGAGGGACAGGGGCGGGAAGGGTAATTCACCCCTCCACTTT
V gene: TRBV11-3; D gene: -; J gene: TRBJ2-4; CDR3 length: 15; clone size: -; CDR3 protein: CASSLRTGAKNIQYF; CDR3 DNA: TGTGCCAGCAGCTTAAGAACGGGAGCCAAAAACATTCAGTACTTC
V gene: TRBV2; D gene: TRBD2; J gene: TRBJ2-3; CDR3 length: 15; clone size: -; CDR3 protein: CASTVTSGRADTQYF; CDR3 DNA: TGTGCCAGCACTGTGACTAGCGGGAGGGCAGATACGCAGTATTTT
V gene: TRBV5-4; D gene: TRBD1; J gene: TRBJ1-3; CDR3 length: 14; clone size: -; CDR3 protein: CASSQTGPGNTIYF; CDR3 DNA: TGTGCCAGCAGCCAGACAGGGCCCGGAAACACCATATATTTT